The 15 T cell receptor beta chains listed next were all sequenced from one sample in a study of vaccination effects on CD4 cells after COVID-19. Upon completion of roughly ten days in culture, CD4+ T cells were isolated. Assay used: immunoSEQ multiplex PCR; TCRdb lists only in-frame clones, some missing. The sample holds around 45,000 clones, about 78% seen once. These receptors are not linked to any known antigen. The material sequenced was CD4+ T cells from PBMCs cultured without peptide, taken before COVID-19 vaccination. These receptors came from a human donor who had a prior SARS-CoV-2 infection.

V usage is TRBV7-2 and J usage is TRBJ1-1; weak D call: TRBD1 (5 bases). Germline CDR1 is SGHTA and CDR2 is FQGNSA. This CDR3 region has 14 residues. The V end lost 5 bases, the J end lost 6 bases, and 16 bases lay between the germline ends. The CDR3 DNA reads TGTGCCAGCAGCATCAGGGACCGTGACCCTGAAGCTTTCTTT. Translating it yields CASSIRDRDPEAFF.

This clone was observed a handful of times. The chain recombines TRBV7-6 with TRBJ1-3; D unresolved. V was clipped by 7 bases and J by 2 bases, with 15 bases between them. The length of the CDR3 is 15 residues. Germline V CDR1 and CDR2: SGHVS, FNYEAQ. CDR3 loop: CASTRTGSTGNTIYF. DNA of the CDR3: TGTGCCAGCACCCGAACGGGATCGACTGGAAACACCATATATTTT.

The V call is TRBV6-5, the J call TRBJ1-4; D is ambiguous. CDR3 length equals 14 residues. V was shortened by 5 bases and J by 2 bases, with 9 bases between the two germline ends. In germline, CDR1 is MNHEY, CDR2 SVGAGI. CDR3 sequence reads: CASSPEGTNEKLFF. The CDR3, as DNA: TGTGCCAGCAGTCCTGAGGGTACTAATGAAAAACTGTTTTTT.

This sequence joins TRBV18 and TRBJ1-2; D remains ambiguous. The CDR3 extends over 15 amino acids. The germline V and J ends were trimmed by 0 bases and 5 bases, with 13 bases remaining between them. Germline CDR1 and CDR2: KGHSH and LQKENI. CDR3 amino acids: CASSPPSSAGYGYTF. CDR3 sequence (DNA): TGTGCCAGCTCACCACCGTCCAGCGCGGGGTATGGCTACACCTTC.

CDR3 amino acids: CASSLSLEQYF. The CDR3, as DNA: TGTGCCAGCAGCTTGTCTCTAGAGCAGTACTTC. The rearrangement uses TRBV5-5 and TRBJ2-7; no firm D call. The germline V gene has CDR1 SGHKS and CDR2 YYEKEE (reference sequence). The germline V and J ends were trimmed by 1 base and 7 bases, with 6 bases remaining between them. The CDR3 has 11 residues.

The V and J genes are TRBV5-6 and TRBJ2-3; 7 positions agree with TRBD1. Germline CDR1 and CDR2: SGHDT and YYEEEE. This CDR3 spans 16 amino acids. The J segment lost 3 bases and the V segment lost 4 bases, leaving 11 bases of the junction unmatched. The chain's CDR3 is CASSHDRASWTDTQYF. CDR3 DNA: TGTGCCAGCAGCCATGACAGGGCGTCTTGGACAGATACGCAGTATTTT.

The J gene is TRBJ1-2, the V gene TRBV12-3 or TRBV12-4; no clear D gene. The CDR3 runs to 12 residues. The V end lost 3 bases, the J end lost 8 bases, and 10 bases lay between the germline ends. In DNA form, the CDR3 reads TGTGCCAGCAGTTTGTCGAGGGTAGGCTACACCTTC. Translated, it gives CASSLSRVGYTF.

The chain couples TRBV27 to TRBJ2-3; the D is unclear. V was cut by 8 bases and J by 9 bases, with 21 bases left in between. The CDR3 spans 14 residues. In germline, CDR1 is MNHEY, CDR2 SMNVEV (reference sequence). Written as DNA, the CDR3 is TGTGCCAGCCGTGGGTCGCCCCGACACGAAACGCAGTATTTT. Encoded protein: CASRGSPRHETQYF.

The V call is TRBV6-1, the J call TRBJ1-6; 7 bases match TRBD1. The germline gives CDR1 MNHNS, CDR2 SASEGT. The junction had 11 bases not matched to a gene; V was cut back by 6 bases and J by 6 bases. This CDR3 has 16 amino acids. CDR3 nucleotide sequence: TGTGCCAGCAGGGAATCCGGGACAGCTTTTAATTCACCCCTCCACTTT. Amino acid sequence: CASRESGTAFNSPLHF.

The chain links TRBV5-1 to TRBJ1-1, with 7 bases identical to TRBD1. The V and J ends lost 4 bases and 0 bases, in that order; junction bases with no gene match: 6. The CDR3 spans 15 residues. The germline V gene encodes CDR1 SGHRS and CDR2 YFSETQ. The DNA for the CDR3 is TGCGCCAGCAGCCCTCAGACAGGGATGAACACTGAAGCTTTCTTT. Encoded protein: CASSPQTGMNTEAFF.

The V gene is TRBV11-3, the J gene TRBJ2-6; D is ambiguous. The CDR3 runs 16 residues. Germline lookup yields CDR1 SGHNT and CDR2 YENEEA. V lost 3 bases, J lost 0 bases, and 9 bases lay in between. CDR3 nucleotides: TGTGCCAGCAGCTTCTATGGGAACTCTGGGGCCAACGTCCTGACTTTC. It translates to CASSFYGNSGANVLTF.

V usage is TRBV9 and J usage is TRBJ2-1, with D possibly TRBD1 on 6 matching bases. Germline lookup yields CDR1 SGDLS and CDR2 YYNGEE. This CDR3 has 16 amino acids. V gave up 4 bases and J gave up 3 bases, with 17 bases separating them. The DNA of the CDR3 is TGTGCCAGCAGCCCCCTGTTTGGCAGGGGCTACAATGAGCAGTTCTTC. Translation: CASSPLFGRGYNEQFF.

The chain joins TRBV11-3 to TRBJ2-1; 7 bases match TRBD1. Germline assignment: CDR1 SGHNT and CDR2 YENEEA. Unmatched junction bases numbered 5, after V lost 0 bases and J lost 12 bases. The CDR3 runs to 13 residues. Written as DNA, the CDR3 is TGTGCCAGCAGCTTAGAAAAAGGGGGCGGGCAGTTCTTC. It translates to CASSLEKGGGQFF. The variable domain in full, completed from reference TRBV11-3 and TRBJ2-1, reads EAGVVQSPRYKIIEKKQPVAFWCNPISGHNTLYWYLQNLGQGPELLIRYENEEAVDDSQLPKDRFSAERLKGVDSTLKIQPAELGDSAVYLCASSLEKGGGQFFGPGTRLTVL.

The rearrangement uses TRBV2 and TRBJ1-2; D unclear. The CDR3 runs 13 residues. Germline CDR1 reads SNHLY; CDR2 reads FYNNEI. Trimming pared 5 bases from V and 0 bases from J, leaving 7 bases between. The CDR3 region has the DNA TGTGCCAGCAGTTACGCAGCTAACTATGGCTACACCTTC. Protein product: CASSYAANYGYTF. The variable domain in full, with the rest retrieved from reference TRBV2 and TRBJ1-2, is EPEVTQTPSHQVTQMGQEVILRCVPISNHLYFYWYRQILGQKVEFLVSFYNNEISEKSEIFDDQFSVERPDGSNFTLKIRSTKLEDSAMYFCASSYAANYGYTFGSGTRLTVV.

This clone was counted only a few times. The chain is built from TRBV7-3 and TRBJ2-3, with D perhaps TRBD2 (5 bases). Germline V gene data show CDR1 as SGHTA and CDR2 as FQGTGA. V lost 2 bases and J 6 bases, leaving 18 bases between the germline ends. The CDR3 length is 16 residues. The CDR3 loop reads CASSLGHQLGLDTQYF. In DNA, the CDR3 is TGTGCCAGCAGCTTAGGTCATCAACTAGGCTTGGATACGCAGTATTTT.